These T cell receptor beta chains were read from a single sample in a study of T cells after yellow fever vaccination. MiXCR, run by TCRdb on the 5' RACE reads, gives a single entry per CDR3 protein. Here the sample spans hundreds of thousands of distinct CDR3 sequences, 6.2% being singletons. The sample in question was PBMCs, obtained 5 days after the yellow fever booster vaccination. The receptors derive from a man aged 25 to 40 who received the YFV17D yellow fever vaccine. Each CDR3 is given with its conserved first and last residue. The D gene is left open where the match is weak. Not every row has a clone size; where given, it reads once, few, many or a size class.

>TRBV10-1|.|TRBD1|TRBJ2-7
CASSSDRGGSYEQYF
TGCGCCAGCAGCTCAGACAGGGGAGGATCCTACGAGCAGTACTTC
>TRBV7-2|many|TRBD2|TRBJ2-3
CASSWTSGRDTQYF
TGTGCCAGCAGCTGGACTAGCGGGAGGGATACGCAGTATTTT
>TRBV7-3|many|.|TRBJ2-5
CASSLNRAKETQYF
TGTGCCAGCAGCTTAAACAGAGCCAAAGAGACCCAGTACTTC
>TRBV20-1|.|TRBD2|TRBJ2-5
CCARPGLAGDDETQYF
TGCTGTGCTAGACCGGGACTAGCGGGAGATGATGAGACCCAGTACTTC
>TRBV5-1|.|TRBD2|TRBJ2-7
CASSTRQELGRWGLADEEYF
TGCGCCAGCAGCACAAGACAGGAGCTTGGTAGGTGGGGACTAGCGGACGAGGAGTACTTC
>TRBV6-1|.|TRBD2|TRBJ2-2
CASRSRREITGELFF
TGTGCCAGCAGAAGTCGGCGGGAGATCACCGGGGAGCTGTTTTTT
>TRBV7-2|many|.|TRBJ2-2
CASTSRANTGELFF
TGTGCCAGCACTTCAAGGGCGAACACCGGGGAGCTGTTTTTT
>TRBV2|few|.|TRBJ2-7
CASSVFWQFDEQYF
TGTGCCAGCAGTGTTTTCTGGCAGTTTGACGAGCAGTACTTC
>TRBV30|.|.|TRBJ1-1
CAWSLTRYRTGNTEAFF
TGTGCCTGGAGCCTAACCCGTTATCGGACGGGGAACACTGAAGCTTTCTTT
>TRBV7-2|few|.|TRBJ1-5
CASSLTQGGVPQHF
TGTGCCAGCAGCTTAACCCAAGGGGGGGTCCCCCAGCATTTT
>TRBV6-5|.|TRBD2|TRBJ2-7
CASSLAGPNREQYF
TGTGCCAGCAGTTTAGCGGGACCAAATCGCGAGCAGTACTTC
>TRBV29-1|few|.|TRBJ1-3
CSVDRGDQRNTIYF
TGCAGCGTTGACCGGGGGGACCAAAGGAACACCATATATTTT
>TRBV6-5|.|TRBD2|TRBJ2-7
CASTRTKKAGAHEQYF
TGTGCCAGCACCCGAACCAAGAAAGCGGGAGCCCACGAGCAGTACTTC
>TRBV7-2|few|.|TRBJ2-5
CASSLSAKGGETQYF
TGTGCCAGCAGCTTGTCAGCAAAGGGGGGAGAGACCCAGTACTTC
>TRBV5-1|.|.|TRBJ2-5
CASSGGDRTGETQYF
TGCGCCAGCAGCGGGGGGGACAGGACGGGAGAGACCCAGTACTTC
>TRBV5-1|few|.|TRBJ2-7
CASSLKDGYEQYF
TGCGCCAGCAGCTTAAAAGATGGTTACGAGCAGTACTTC
>TRBV14|many|.|TRBJ2-1
CASSQDISGLQFF
TGTGCCAGCAGCCAAGATATTAGCGGCTTGCAGTTCTTC
>TRBV20-1|.|.|TRBJ1-1
CSVTEGARGEAFF
TGCAGTGTCACGGAAGGGGCGAGGGGTGAAGCTTTCTTT
>TRBV5-1|many|.|TRBJ2-3
CASSPGQPTDTQYF
TGCGCCAGCAGCCCGGGACAACCCACAGATACGCAGTATTTT
>TRBV7-2|many|TRBD2|TRBJ2-7
CASSSASGRNYEQYF
TGTGCCAGCAGCTCAGCTAGCGGGAGGAACTACGAGCAGTACTTC
>TRBV20-1|.|TRBD2|TRBJ2-1
CSAPRTSGRLYNEQFF
TGCAGTGCTCCGCGGACTAGCGGGAGATTGTACAATGAGCAGTTCTTC
>TRBV30|few|TRBD2|TRBJ2-5
CAWSDLSGKYQETQYF
TGTGCCTGGAGCGACCTTAGCGGGAAGTACCAAGAGACCCAGTACTTC
>TRBV18|few|TRBD1|TRBJ1-2
CASSPRQGTNYGYTF
TGTGCCAGCTCACCGAGACAGGGGACAAACTATGGCTACACCTTC
>TRBV20-1|few|.|TRBJ2-7
CSAKQDQYEQYF
TGCAGTGCGAAGCAAGACCAATACGAGCAGTACTTC
>TRBV20-1|few|TRBD2|TRBJ2-2
CSASAGGVTGELFF
TGCAGTGCTAGTGCGGGAGGGGTCACCGGGGAGCTGTTTTTT
>TRBV4-3|.|.|TRBJ2-1
CASSQISQGPAEQFF
TGCGCCAGCAGCCAGATCTCCCAGGGCCCGGCTGAGCAGTTCTTC
>TRBV15|few|.|TRBJ2-1
CATSRDRTGNEQFF
TGTGCCACCAGCAGAGATCGGACTGGGAATGAGCAGTTCTTC
>TRBV7-9|few|.|TRBJ2-1
CASSLDQGTTFYNEQFF
TGTGCCAGCAGCTTAGACCAGGGGACCACATTCTACAATGAGCAGTTCTTC
>TRBV29-1|few|.|TRBJ2-5
CSPRDGAETQYF
TGCAGCCCCCGGGACGGCGCGGAGACCCAGTACTTC
>TRBV9|many|.|TRBJ1-6
CASSVAAQGSNSPLHF
TGTGCCAGCAGCGTAGCTGCTCAGGGCAGCAATTCACCCCTCCACTTT
>TRBV29-1|.|.|TRBJ1-1
CSVVRGTEAFF
TGCAGCGTTGTTCGGGGCACTGAAGCTTTCTTT
>TRBV7-2|many|.|TRBJ2-3
CASSLAPGRSTDTQYF
TGTGCCAGCAGCTTAGCCCCGGGACGCAGCACAGATACGCAGTATTTT
>TRBV12-5|many|.|TRBJ2-7
CASGTSSADYEQYF
TGTGCTAGTGGGACAAGCTCCGCAGATTACGAGCAGTACTTC
>TRBV19|.|.|TRBJ2-1
CASSIERESEQFF
TGTGCCAGTAGTATTGAAAGGGAGAGCGAGCAGTTCTTC
>TRBV7-8|many|.|TRBJ2-1
CASSKNSGEQFF
TGTGCCAGCAGCAAGAATAGCGGCGAGCAGTTCTTC
>TRBV6-1|many|TRBD1|TRBJ2-3
CASSDRGPDTQYF
TGTGCCAGCAGCGACAGGGGCCCAGATACGCAGTATTTT
>TRBV7-9|many|TRBD1|TRBJ2-7
CASSLALGTGKSYEQYF
TGTGCCAGCAGCTTAGCGCTCGGGACAGGGAAATCCTACGAGCAGTACTTC
>TRBV20-1|few|.|TRBJ1-6
CCARDMRQGVATPLHF
TGCTGCGCTAGAGACATGCGGCAGGGCGTCGCGACACCCCTCCACTTT
>TRBV10-3|.|TRBD2|TRBJ2-7
CAISSTTVLAGVEEQYF
TGTGCCATCAGTTCCACCACGGTTTTAGCGGGAGTAGAAGAGCAGTACTTC
>TRBV15|many|TRBD2|TRBJ2-1
CATSDERTGGYNEQFF
TGTGCCACCAGTGACGAGCGGACGGGAGGGTACAATGAGCAGTTCTTC
>TRBV5-1|.|TRBD1|TRBJ2-5
CASSLDPSDREETQYF
TGCGCCAGCAGCTTGGACCCTTCTGACAGGGAAGAGACCCAGTACTTC
>TRBV4-3|many|.|TRBJ2-2
CASSQDLGRAGELFF
TGCGCCAGCAGCCAAGATTTGGGGAGAGCCGGGGAGCTGTTTTTT